This T cell receptor beta chain was identified in a study of shared clonotypes between healthy human individuals. The CDR3 is made up of 18 amino acids. Germline CDR1 is LGHNA and CDR2 is YNFKEQ. Losses at the gene ends were 1 base for V and 0 bases for J; bases not matched to a gene: 9. Profiled with immunoSEQ multiplex PCR; TCRdb holds only in-frame clones, not every one. The sample shows approximately 1.4 million clones, around 98% of them seen only once. Sequenced input: naive CD4+ T cells sorted from blood. As for subset: CD45RA+ positively selected. The chain couples TRBV4-2 to TRBJ2-1; TRBD2 aligns across 7 bases. The receptor comes from a man aged 25-40 years in good health. The CDR3 is CASSQVSSGADSYNEQFF. The DNA for the CDR3 is TGTGCCAGCAGCCAAGTTTCTAGCGGAGCTGACTCCTACAATGAGCAGTTCTTC.